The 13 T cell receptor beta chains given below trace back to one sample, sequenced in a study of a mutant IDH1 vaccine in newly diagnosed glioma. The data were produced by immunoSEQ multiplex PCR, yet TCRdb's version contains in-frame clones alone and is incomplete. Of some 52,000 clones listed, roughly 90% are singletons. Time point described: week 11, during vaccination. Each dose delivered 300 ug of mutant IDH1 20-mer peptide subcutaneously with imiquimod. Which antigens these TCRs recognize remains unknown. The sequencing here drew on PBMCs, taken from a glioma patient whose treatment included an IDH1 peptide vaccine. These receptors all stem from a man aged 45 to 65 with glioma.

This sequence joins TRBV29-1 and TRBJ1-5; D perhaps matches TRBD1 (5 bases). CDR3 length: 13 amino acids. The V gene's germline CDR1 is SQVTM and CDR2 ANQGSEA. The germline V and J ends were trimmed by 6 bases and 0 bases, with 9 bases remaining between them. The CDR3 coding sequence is TGCAGCGTGGGGGATAGTAGCAATCAGCCCCAGCATTTT. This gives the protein CSVGDSSNQPQHF.

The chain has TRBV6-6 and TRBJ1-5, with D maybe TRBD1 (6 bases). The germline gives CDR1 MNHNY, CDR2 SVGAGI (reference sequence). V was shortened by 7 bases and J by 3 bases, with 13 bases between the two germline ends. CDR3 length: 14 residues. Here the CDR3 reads CASNRDIVNQPQHF. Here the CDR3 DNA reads TGTGCCAGCAACAGGGATATCGTCAATCAGCCCCAGCATTTT.

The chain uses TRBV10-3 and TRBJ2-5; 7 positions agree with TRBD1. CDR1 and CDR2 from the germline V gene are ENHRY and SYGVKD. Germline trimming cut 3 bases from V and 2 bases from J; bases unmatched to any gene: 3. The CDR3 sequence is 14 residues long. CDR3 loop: CAISERDRQETQYF. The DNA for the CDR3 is TGTGCCATCAGTGAACGGGACAGACAAGAGACCCAGTACTTC.

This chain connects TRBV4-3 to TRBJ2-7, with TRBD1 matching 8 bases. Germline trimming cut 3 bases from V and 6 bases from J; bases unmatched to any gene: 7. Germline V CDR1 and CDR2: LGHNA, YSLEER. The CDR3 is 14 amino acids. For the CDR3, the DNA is TGCGCCAGCAGCCACGGACAGGGTTGGGGCGAGCAGTACTTC. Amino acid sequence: CASSHGQGWGEQYF.

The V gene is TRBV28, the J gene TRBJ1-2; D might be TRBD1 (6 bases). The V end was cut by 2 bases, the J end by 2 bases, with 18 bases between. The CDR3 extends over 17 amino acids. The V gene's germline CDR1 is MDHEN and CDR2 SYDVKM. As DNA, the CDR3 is TGTGCCAGCAGTTTAATAGCCCTAGCTACAGGGAACTATGGCTACACCTTC. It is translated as CASSLIALATGNYGYTF.

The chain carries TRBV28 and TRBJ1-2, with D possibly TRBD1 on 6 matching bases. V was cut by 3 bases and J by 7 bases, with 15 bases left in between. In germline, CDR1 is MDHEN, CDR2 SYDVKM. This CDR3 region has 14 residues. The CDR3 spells CASSFQGRGPGYTF. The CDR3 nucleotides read TGTGCCAGCAGTTTTCAGGGGCGCGGGCCTGGCTACACCTTC.

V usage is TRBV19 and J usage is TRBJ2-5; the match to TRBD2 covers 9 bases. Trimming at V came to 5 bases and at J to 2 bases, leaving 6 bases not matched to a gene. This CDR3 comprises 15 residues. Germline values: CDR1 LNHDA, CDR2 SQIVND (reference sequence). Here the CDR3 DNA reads TGTGCCAGTAGTTCAAGCGGGAGGCGGCAAGAGACCCAGTACTTC. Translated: CASSSSGRRQETQYF.

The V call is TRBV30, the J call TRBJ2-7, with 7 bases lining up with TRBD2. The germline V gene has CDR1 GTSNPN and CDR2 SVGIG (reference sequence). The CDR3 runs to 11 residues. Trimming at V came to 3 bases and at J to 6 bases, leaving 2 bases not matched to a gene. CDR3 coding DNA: TGTGCCTGGAGCCAGCGGGGCGAGCAGTACTTC. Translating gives CAWSQRGEQYF. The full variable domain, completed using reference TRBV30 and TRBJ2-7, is SQTIHQWPATLVQPVGSPLSLECTVEGTSNPNLYWYRQAAGRGLQLLFYSVGIGQISSEVPQNLSASRPQDRQFILSSKKLLLSDSGFYLCAWSQRGEQYFGPGTRLTVT.

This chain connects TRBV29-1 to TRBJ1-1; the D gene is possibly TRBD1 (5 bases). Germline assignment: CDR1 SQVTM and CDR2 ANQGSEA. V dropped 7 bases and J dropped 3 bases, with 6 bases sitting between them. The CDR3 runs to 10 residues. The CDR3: CSGGDTEAFF. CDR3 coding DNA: TGCAGCGGGGGGGACACTGAAGCTTTCTTT.

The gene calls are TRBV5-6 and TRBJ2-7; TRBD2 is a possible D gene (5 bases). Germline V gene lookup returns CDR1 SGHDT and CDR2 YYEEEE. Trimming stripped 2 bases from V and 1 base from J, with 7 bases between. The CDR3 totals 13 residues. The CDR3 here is CASSLLESYEQYF. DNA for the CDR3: TGTGCCAGCAGCTTACTAGAGTCCTACGAGCAGTACTTC.

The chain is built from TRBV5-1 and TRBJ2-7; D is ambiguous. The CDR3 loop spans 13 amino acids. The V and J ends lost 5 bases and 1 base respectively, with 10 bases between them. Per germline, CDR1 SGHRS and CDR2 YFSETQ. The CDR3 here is CASSEASSYEQYF. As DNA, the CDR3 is TGCGCCAGCAGTGAGGCTAGTTCCTACGAGCAGTACTTC.

The CDR3 loop reads CASSFGNSYSNQPQHF. The DNA of the CDR3 is TGTGCCAGTAGTTTCGGAAATTCATATAGCAATCAGCCCCAGCATTTT. This chain links TRBV19 with TRBJ1-5; D gene ambiguous. Trimming stripped 5 bases from V and 0 bases from J, with 14 bases between. The CDR3 totals 16 residues. Germline lookup yields CDR1 LNHDA and CDR2 SQIVND (reference sequence).

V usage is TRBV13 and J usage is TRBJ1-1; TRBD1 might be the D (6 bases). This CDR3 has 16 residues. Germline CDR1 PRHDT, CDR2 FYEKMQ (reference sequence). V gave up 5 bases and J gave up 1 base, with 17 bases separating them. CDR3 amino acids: CASSDGEQGWNTEAFF. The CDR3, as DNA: TGTGCCAGCAGCGACGGGGAACAGGGATGGAACACTGAAGCTTTCTTT.